The 17 T cell receptor beta chains below were found in one sample sequenced in a study of blood T cell repertoires in COVID-19. Assay: immunoSEQ multiplex PCR; the TCRdb copy retains only in-frame clones and omits some. The sample records about 190,000 clones, around nine tenths being singletons. The specimen was peripheral blood. All receptors come from a woman in her thirties or forties who had recovered from COVID-19.

The gene calls are TRBV28 and TRBJ1-3, with TRBD1 as a possible D gene (6 bases). Germline lookup yields CDR1 MDHEN and CDR2 SYDVKM. The CDR3 runs 15 residues. V lost 4 bases to trimming and J lost 2 bases, with 12 bases between them. The DNA of the CDR3 is TGTGCCAGCAGTTCCCGGACAGTAACTGGAAACACCATATATTTT. It specifies CASSSRTVTGNTIYF.

V usage is TRBV7-3 and J usage is TRBJ1-6; TRBD1 matches at 7 bases. Per the germline V gene, CDR1 is SGHTA and CDR2 is FQGTGA. This CDR3 contains 16 residues. Unmatched junction bases numbered 9, after V lost 1 base and J lost 9 bases. In nucleotides, the CDR3 is TGTGCCAGCAGCTTAAACCCAGGGGGTTCCTCTTCACCCCTCCACTTT. Residues: CASSLNPGGSSSPLHF.

The gene calls are TRBV6-6 and TRBJ1-2; 7 bases agree with TRBD1. Unmatched junction bases numbered 13, after V lost 7 bases and J lost 5 bases. This CDR3 region has 15 residues. Germline assignment: CDR1 MNHNY and CDR2 SVGAGI (reference sequence). The CDR3 nucleotides are TGTGCCAGCAATCCGGGGACAGCGGACACATATGGCTACACCTTC. Residues: CASNPGTADTYGYTF.

The rearrangement joins TRBV7-9 to TRBJ2-1; D call uncertain. CDR3 size: 15 residues. Between the trimmed V and J ends, which lost 2 bases and 5 bases, there was a span of 13 bases. Germline loops: CDR1 SEHNR, CDR2 FQNEAQ (reference sequence). CDR3 in DNA: TGTGCCAGCAGCTTAAGGTGGGCACCCAACAATGAGCAGTTCTTC. Translation gives CASSLRWAPNNEQFF.

This rearrangement joins TRBV19 to TRBJ1-5, with D uncertain. The CDR3 contains 15 residues. The V gene lost 3 bases and the J gene lost 0 bases, with 9 bases spanning the gap. CDR1 is LNHDA, CDR2 SQIVND, per germline (reference sequence). CDR3 protein: CASSMAEDSNQPQHF. The CDR3 DNA is TGTGCCAGTAGTATGGCCGAGGATAGCAATCAGCCCCAGCATTTT.

The CDR3, as DNA: TGTGCCACCTACCCGAGACAGTCTGTGACAGATACGCAGTATTTT. Amino acid sequence: CATYPRQSVTDTQYF. This chain joins TRBV27 and TRBJ2-3; maybe TRBD1 (5 bases). Germline V gives CDR1 MNHEY, CDR2 SMNVEV (reference sequence). V was pared by 10 bases and J by 3 bases, with 20 bases between. There are 15 residues in the CDR3.

V is TRBV24-1 and J is TRBJ2-1; D may be TRBD2 (6 bases). Germline CDR1 KGHDR, CDR2 SFDVKD. The CDR3 covers 17 residues. Trimming shortened V by 0 bases and J by 8 bases, and 19 bases separated the two germline ends. CDR3 protein: CATSDLPGRERGDEQFF. Here the CDR3 DNA reads TGTGCCACCAGTGATTTGCCCGGTCGGGAGAGGGGAGATGAGCAGTTCTTC.

The V and J genes are TRBV28 and TRBJ1-1; 8 positions agree with TRBD1. Per the germline V gene, CDR1 is MDHEN and CDR2 is SYDVKM. With 3 bases clipped from V and 10 bases from J, the junction kept 13 bases outside the gene matches. The CDR3 covers 15 residues. CDR3 sequence: CASSFHLEGTGGAFF. In DNA, the CDR3 is TGTGCCAGCAGTTTTCACCTCGAAGGTACAGGGGGAGCTTTCTTT.

Remarks on this clone: The sample has other DNA sequences that encode this CDR3 too. The CDR3 DNA follows: TGTGCCAGCAGCCAAGACAGGGGTAGGACAGATACGCAGTATTTT. This gives the protein CASSQDRGRTDTQYF. The chain links TRBV4-2 to TRBJ2-3, with a weak D call TRBD1 (6 bases). The ends were cut back, 0 bases at V and 3 bases at J, with 10 bases in the middle. CDR1 is LGHNA and CDR2 is YNFKEQ in the germline V gene. The CDR3 extends over 15 amino acids.

V and J are TRBV7-8 and TRBJ2-5, with 10 nucleotides matching TRBD2. The CDR3 runs 19 residues. Germline V gene lookup returns CDR1 SGHVS and CDR2 FQNEAQ. Trimming removed 5 bases from V and 3 bases from J; junction bases left unmatched: 18. CDR3 sequence (DNA): TGTGCCAGCAGCCCGGCTCGCGCGGGACTAGCGACCTCCGAAGAGACCCAGTACTTC. Translating it yields CASSPARAGLATSEETQYF.

The chain carries TRBV27 and TRBJ2-5, with TRBD1 identical over 10 bases. V dropped 6 bases and J dropped 4; count of bases not matched to a gene: 8. From germline, CDR1 is MNHEY and CDR2 SMNVEV (reference sequence). The CDR3 totals 15 residues. CDR3 residues: CASSPPGQGPETQYF. CDR3 DNA: TGTGCCAGCAGCCCTCCGGGACAGGGGCCAGAGACCCAGTACTTC.

This chain links TRBV12-3 or TRBV12-4 with TRBJ1-2, with D perhaps matching TRBD1 (5 bases). This CDR3 comprises 13 residues. V lost 5 bases and J 2 bases, leaving 9 bases between the germline ends. The CDR3 is CASSQQENYGYTF. The DNA of the CDR3 is TGTGCCAGCAGTCAACAGGAAAACTATGGCTACACCTTC.

This rearrangement joins TRBV2 to TRBJ1-5; 7 bases align to TRBD1. CDR3 length: 14 residues. Germline V gene sequence: CDR1 SNHLY, CDR2 FYNNEI. Trimming took 8 bases from V and 7 from J; bases not matched to a gene: 11. Here the CDR3 reads CASLAVGGRQPQHF. The CDR3 DNA reads as TGTGCCAGCCTGGCGGTAGGGGGCAGGCAGCCCCAGCATTTT.

This sequence joins TRBV7-9 and TRBJ2-3; 7 bases are shared with TRBD2. Per germline, CDR1 SEHNR and CDR2 FQNEAQ (reference sequence). This CDR3 is built from 15 residues. V lost 4 bases, J lost 4 bases, and 8 bases stayed unmatched. The chain's CDR3 is CASSSGTNRPDTQYF. The CDR3 DNA sequence: TGTGCCAGCAGCTCCGGGACTAACCGCCCAGATACGCAGTATTTT.

This clone has only a few counts. The chain combines TRBV3-1 (or the pseudogene TRBV3-2) with TRBJ2-1, with D unresolved. Germline V gene lookup returns CDR1 LGHDT and CDR2 YNNKEL (reference sequence). CDR3 length: 13 amino acids. Trimming took off 1 base at V and 9 bases at J, with 10 bases between the two ends. As DNA, the CDR3 is TGTGCCAGCAGCCAAGTAAGCGACGGTGAGCAGTTCTTC. This sequence encodes CASSQVSDGEQFF.

For the CDR3, the DNA is TGTGCCAGCAGCCTCCGGGTTAGCGGGAGGCAAACAGATACGCAGTATTTT. Amino acids: CASSLRVSGRQTDTQYF. The rearrangement links TRBV7-2 to TRBJ2-3; 10 bases line up with TRBD2. V dropped 5 bases and J dropped 3; count of bases not matched to a gene: 11. The CDR3 loop spans 17 amino acids. CDR1 SGHTA and CDR2 FQGNSA come from the germline V gene.

V and J are TRBV19 and TRBJ2-3; 8 bases line up with TRBD2. The ends lost 5 bases at V and 6 bases at J; junction bases unmatched: 7. CDR1 and CDR2 (germline): LNHDA, SQIVND (reference sequence). The CDR3 has 14 residues. DNA of the CDR3: TGTGCCAGTAGTTACGGCGGGAGGTTGGATACGCAGTATTTT. It is translated as CASSYGGRLDTQYF.